This TCR beta chain was recovered during a study of regulatory T cells. A remark on this clone: Its antigen is undetermined.

Every patient with CD3G deficiency had evidence of autoimmunity. At testing, patients were 2 to 39 years old, with reduced naive and increased memory T-cell proportions. V gave up 2 bases and J gave up 4 bases, with 10 bases separating them. This CDR3 has 14 residues. CDR1 and CDR2 from the germline V gene are MDHEN and SYDVKM. The study, taken as a whole, reports: In patients, unique TRB V-J pairs were restricted and V/J usage skewed, especially in Tregs.

The primer mix had 52 TRBV and 13 TRBJ primers. Method: immunoSEQ multiplex PCR; TCRdb's copy keeps in-frame clones and lacks some. The sample consists of tens of thousands of clones, roughly 93% of them appearing once. The receptor was derived from a child aged 2-15 years with CD3G deficiency. Sequencing was done on a sample of CD8+ T cells sorted from blood. The chain joins TRBV28 to TRBJ2-3; the D gene is possibly TRBD2 (6 bases). CDR3 protein: CASSLMVAADTQYF. CDR3 in DNA: TGTGCCAGCAGTTTAATGGTAGCGGCAGATACGCAGTATTTT.